These 17 T cell receptor beta chains share one sample of origin, sequenced in a study of blood T cell repertoires in COVID-19. Using immunoSEQ multiplex PCR, the repertoire was profiled, and TCRdb retains in-frame clones only, with some absent. The repertoire holds some 300,000 clones, with approximately 86% as singletons. Sequenced input: peripheral blood. The receptor source for this set is a man between 65 and 85 years old with acute or convalescent COVID-19.

The rearrangement links TRBV27 to TRBJ2-2; the match to TRBD2 covers 11 bases. CDR3 length: 22 residues. Germline V gives CDR1 MNHEY, CDR2 SMNVEV (reference sequence). J gave up 4 bases and V 6 bases, and 25 bases lay outside the gene matches. CDR3 in DNA: TGTGCCAGCAGCCTGGGGCCCCAGGGGTATAGCGGGAGGGCTAAAATCACCGGGGAGCTGTTTTTT. Translation gives CASSLGPQGYSGRAKITGELFF.

In its sample, this clone was seen once. J is TRBJ2-5 and V is TRBV7-9; 13 bases map to TRBD2. This CDR3 region has 18 residues. From germline, CDR1 is SEHNR and CDR2 FQNEAQ (reference sequence). The V gene end was trimmed by 5 bases and the J gene end by 5 bases; junction bases not matched to a gene: 14. CDR3 residues: CASSDALRTSGSSETQYF. CDR3 sequence (DNA): TGTGCCAGCAGCGATGCCCTAAGGACTAGCGGGAGTAGCGAGACCCAGTACTTC.

This clone occurred once. The V and J genes are TRBV10-3 and TRBJ1-1; the match to TRBD1 covers 8 bases. V gave up 2 bases and J gave up 3 bases; unmatched junction bases: 5. This CDR3 has 15 amino acids. Germline loops: CDR1 ENHRY, CDR2 SYGVKD. Written as DNA, the CDR3 is TGTGCCATCAGTGAGGCGGCCAGGGGGCACACTGAAGCTTTCTTT. The encoded protein is CAISEAARGHTEAFF.

The chain has TRBV7-9 and TRBJ2-2; maybe TRBD1 (6 bases). Germline V gene sequence: CDR1 SEHNR, CDR2 FQNEAQ (reference sequence). Between the trimmed V and J ends, which lost 4 bases and 5 bases, there was a span of 8 bases. This CDR3 has 13 amino acids. DNA for the CDR3: TGTGCCAGCAGCTCCGACAGGACCGGGGAGCTGTTTTTT. Residues: CASSSDRTGELFF.

This clone was seen only once. The J gene is TRBJ2-7, the V gene TRBV7-2, with 7 bases that match TRBD1. Trimming removed 5 bases from V and 7 bases from J; junction bases left unmatched: 5. CDR1 is SGHTA and CDR2 is FQGNSA in the germline V gene. The length of the CDR3 is 12 residues. This CDR3 is CASSRSDREQYF. CDR3 DNA: TGTGCCAGCAGCCGCTCGGACAGGGAGCAGTACTTC.

The V call is TRBV18, the J call TRBJ1-1; 7 positions match TRBD1. The CDR3 contains 15 residues. Germline V gives CDR1 KGHSH, CDR2 LQKENI. J lost 2 bases, V lost 3 bases, and 6 bases had no gene match. The CDR3 loop is CASSPLGQVNTEAFF. The CDR3 region has the DNA TGTGCCAGCTCACCTCTAGGACAGGTTAACACTGAAGCTTTCTTT.

V is TRBV7-2 and J is TRBJ2-3; TRBD2 aligns across 11 bases. The germline CDR1 and CDR2 sequences are SGHTA and FQGNSA. The CDR3 runs to 17 residues. The ends lost 1 base at V and 8 bases at J; junction bases unmatched: 11. The CDR3 sequence is CASSLGGGLAASGTQYF. The CDR3 DNA follows: TGTGCCAGCAGCTTAGGAGGGGGACTAGCGGCGTCCGGTACGCAGTATTTT.

V and J are TRBV5-5 and TRBJ1-5; maybe TRBD1 (6 bases). CDR3 length equals 14 residues. Per germline, CDR1 SGHKS and CDR2 YYEKEE (reference sequence). Trimming removed 0 bases from V and 7 bases from J, with 11 bases in between. CDR3 nucleotide sequence: TGTGCCAGCAGCTTGGAGTCAGGGGAGCAGCCCCAGCATTTT. This sequence encodes CASSLESGEQPQHF.

The rearrangement links TRBV7-8 to TRBJ2-7; unclear D gene. This CDR3 has 13 amino acids. The germline V and J ends were trimmed by 11 bases and 1 base, with 15 bases remaining between them. Germline CDR1 SGHVS, CDR2 FQNEAQ. The CDR3 sequence: CASGPGSSYEQYF. The CDR3 nucleotides are TGTGCCTCCGGTCCGGGTTCGTCCTACGAGCAGTACTTC. The complete variable domain, with remaining parts taken from reference TRBV7-8 and TRBJ2-7, reads GAGVSQSPRYKVAKRGQDVALRCDPISGHVSLFWYQQALGQGPEFLTYFQNEAQLDKSGLPSDRFFAERPEGSVSTLKIQRTQQEDSAVYLCASGPGSSYEQYFGPGTRLTVT.

Only one count was recorded for this clone. This chain uses TRBV30 with TRBJ2-5; 9 nucleotides align to TRBD1. This CDR3 region has 15 residues. V dropped 0 bases and J dropped 4; count of bases not matched to a gene: 6. The germline CDR1 and CDR2 sequences are GTSNPN and SVGIG (reference sequence). The CDR3 DNA is TGTGCCTGGAGTGTTTTCGGACAGGGGCGAGAGACCCAGTACTTC. Translating it yields CAWSVFGQGRETQYF. Complete variable domain (other parts from reference TRBV30 and TRBJ2-5): SQTIHQWPATLVQPVGSPLSLECTVEGTSNPNLYWYRQAAGRGLQLLFYSVGIGQISSEVPQNLSASRPQDRQFILSSKKLLLSDSGFYLCAWSVFGQGRETQYFGPGTRLLVL.

The V call is TRBV2, the J call TRBJ1-1, with TRBD1 identical over 7 bases. V lost 2 bases, J lost 4 bases, and 4 bases stayed unmatched. This CDR3 has 14 residues. Germline V lookup: CDR1 SNHLY, CDR2 FYNNEI. In nucleotides, the CDR3 is TGTGCCAGCAGTGAATCCAGGGGGTTCACTGAAGCTTTCTTT. Translated, it gives CASSESRGFTEAFF.

The chain combines TRBV6-2 or TRBV6-3 with TRBJ1-2; D gene unclear. The ends were cut back, 4 bases at V and 3 bases at J, with 9 bases in the middle. The germline V gene has CDR1 MNHEY and CDR2 SVGEGT. CDR3 length: 13 amino acids. The CDR3 nucleotides are TGTGCCAGCAGTTCCTCAGCCCACTATGGCTACACCTTC. This gives the protein CASSSSAHYGYTF.

The V and J genes are TRBV20-1 and TRBJ2-5; possibly TRBD2 for D (6 bases). Germline CDR1 reads DFQATT; CDR2 reads SNEGSKA (reference sequence). This CDR3 region has 13 residues. V lost 3 bases to trimming and J lost 5 bases, with 13 bases between them. The CDR3 nucleotides read TGCAGTGCTAGTCTCGGGGGATGGGAGACCCAGTACTTC. Amino acids: CSASLGGWETQYF.

V gene TRBV28 combines with J gene TRBJ1-4; 7 positions agree with TRBD1. This CDR3 spans 15 amino acids. Losses at the gene ends were 6 bases for V and 8 bases for J; bases not matched to a gene: 12. Germline values: CDR1 MDHEN, CDR2 SYDVKM. The CDR3 region is CASSRLQGSREKLFF. As DNA, the CDR3 is TGTGCCAGCAGCCGTTTACAGGGGAGTCGGGAAAAACTGTTTTTT.

This rearrangement joins TRBV4-3 to TRBJ2-3, with D uncertain. Germline V gene lookup returns CDR1 LGHNA and CDR2 YSLEER. V shed 0 bases and J shed 6 bases, with 10 bases lying between them. The CDR3 sequence is 14 residues long. CDR3 coding DNA: TGCGCCAGCAGCCAAGAAGGAGACGAGGATACGCAGTATTTT. As protein: CASSQEGDEDTQYF.

The chain uses TRBV7-2 and TRBJ2-7; D is unresolved. V shed 2 bases and J shed 1 base, with 9 bases lying between them. The CDR3 covers 14 residues. Per the germline V gene, CDR1 is SGHTA and CDR2 is FQGNSA. As DNA, the CDR3 is TGTGCCAGCAGCTTATCGCAGGCTTCCTACGAGCAGTACTTC. This encodes CASSLSQASYEQYF.

V and J are TRBV5-1 and TRBJ2-1; D unclear. Per the germline V gene, CDR1 is SGHRS and CDR2 is YFSETQ. The CDR3 covers 15 residues. Trimming took 0 bases from V and 7 from J, leaving 14 bases between them. CDR3 sequence: CASSLGPESRNEQFF. CDR3 in DNA: TGCGCCAGCAGCTTGGGACCTGAATCTAGGAATGAGCAGTTCTTC. The full variable domain, its missing parts supplied by reference TRBV5-1 and TRBJ2-1, is KAGVTQTPRYLIKTRGQQVTLSCSPISGHRSVSWYQQTPGQGLQFLFEYFSETQRNKGNFPGRFSGRQFSNSRSEMNVSTLELGDSALYLCASSLGPESRNEQFFGPGTRLTVL.